The clone carrying this TCR beta chain has at least ten counts. Its cognate antigen is unknown. As for time point: persistent/refractory GD, antithyroid drugs over 5 years with positive TRAb. The TCR library used RNA extracted from PBMCs. American Thyroid Association guidelines defined Graves' disease diagnosis. These data come from a study of regulatory T cells in long-lasting Graves disease. Study-level findings and limits: Newly diagnosed Graves' patients had higher TCR diversity than persistent ones. Thyroid tissue went unexamined; only peripheral blood was analyzed. The small sample size may have reduced accuracy.

Arm-PCR with iRepertoire HTBI primers amplified the CDR3 regions for these TCR beta libraries. Each CDR3 protein gets one entry after TCRdb re-called the multiplex PCR reads with MiXCR. Among around 340,000 distinct CDR3 sequences listed, 15% to 20% were seen once. With 11 bases removed from V and 0 bases from J, the gap between germline ends came to 17 bases. CDR1 and CDR2 from the germline V gene are ENHRY and SYGVKD. This CDR3 comprises 14 residues. The sequencing used peripheral blood mononuclear cells (PBMCs), collected when the disease was refractory, from a patient treated with antithyroid drugs. The sequence was collected from a female donor with Graves disease. The genes are TRBV10-3 and TRBJ2-7; weak D call: TRBD2 (5 bases). The CDR3 bases are TGTGCCTCCCTAAAAGGACTTATCTCCTACGAGCAGTACTTC. Translating gives CASLKGLISYEQYF.